The 25 T cell receptor beta chains presented below share a single source sample, sequenced in a study of OX40 agonist ivuxolimab in advanced cancers. Generated by immunoSEQ multiplex PCR, the TCRdb table keeps only in-frame clones and is missing some. This table has about 38,000 clones, roughly 80% appearing once. The sample in question was CD4+ or CD8+ T cells sorted from blood, obtained in a trial of the OX40 agonist ivuxolimab. Receptor source: an adult with an advanced solid tumor such as melanoma, head and neck, liver or kidney cancer.

The rearrangement joins TRBV18 to TRBJ2-5; D remains unclear. The CDR3 has 15 residues. Germline V gene sequence: CDR1 KGHSH, CDR2 LQKENI. V dropped 3 bases and J dropped 0 bases, with 11 bases sitting between them. The DNA for the CDR3 is TGTGCCAGCTCACCCTCCCTTAATTACCAAGAGACCCAGTACTTC. This translates into CASSPSLNYQETQYF.

This chain links TRBV5-8 with TRBJ2-1; 10 positions agree with TRBD2. The CDR3 has 18 amino acids. V dropped 0 bases and J dropped 1; count of bases not matched to a gene: 7. The germline V gene encodes CDR1 SGHTS and CDR2 YDEGEE. CDR3: CASSLDLLSGRSYNEQFF. The CDR3 DNA reads as TGTGCCAGCAGCTTGGACCTACTTAGCGGGAGGTCCTACAATGAGCAGTTCTTC.

This clone was counted between two and nine times. The chain's CDR3 is CSVAGPLHGIDNEQFF. The CDR3 nucleotides read TGCAGCGTTGCTGGCCCCTTGCACGGGATAGACAATGAGCAGTTCTTC. The chain carries TRBV29-1 and TRBJ2-1, with D perhaps matching TRBD2 (5 bases). This CDR3 contains 16 residues. Germline-derived CDR1 and CDR2 are SQVTM and ANQGSEA. With 4 bases removed from V and 5 bases from J, the gap between germline ends came to 21 bases.

This clone was detected only a few times. The chain couples TRBV7-9 to TRBJ2-3, with 8 bases lining up with TRBD1. Germline loops: CDR1 SEHNR, CDR2 FQNEAQ (reference sequence). After removal of 3 bases from V and 15 bases from J, the junction contained 11 bases not matched to a gene. The CDR3 contains 13 residues. The CDR3 loop reads CASSFTLGQGEYF. The CDR3 DNA follows: TGTGCCAGCAGCTTCACCCTCGGACAGGGAGAATATTTT.

This clone has a handful of counts. This chain links TRBV10-3 with TRBJ2-5; possibly TRBD1 for D (5 bases). V lost 0 bases and J 3 bases, leaving 20 bases between the germline ends. Germline-derived CDR1 and CDR2 are ENHRY and SYGVKD. This CDR3 spans 18 amino acids. This CDR3 is CAISESSVQGVGKETQYF. The CDR3 region has the DNA TGTGCCATCAGTGAGTCGTCGGTTCAGGGTGTAGGGAAAGAGACCCAGTACTTC.

This rearrangement joins TRBV12-5 to TRBJ1-2; no reliable D call. Per germline, CDR1 LGHNT and CDR2 FRNRAP. V lost 0 bases, J lost 11 bases, and 19 bases lay in between. The CDR3 is 15 amino acids. The DNA for the CDR3 is TGTGCTAGTGGTTTGGTACCTTCTGGAGGACGGGTTTACACCTTC. This sequence encodes CASGLVPSGGRVYTF.

The chain couples TRBV7-9 to TRBJ2-7, with D possibly being TRBD2 (6 bases). CDR3 length equals 13 residues. Trimming left V 0 bases short and J 6 bases short, with 9 bases between. Germline V gene sequence: CDR1 SEHNR, CDR2 FQNEAQ (reference sequence). The CDR3 is CASSLALEGEQYF. Written as DNA, the CDR3 is TGTGCCAGCAGCTTAGCTCTGGAGGGCGAGCAGTACTTC.

The V call is TRBV5-4, the J call TRBJ2-3; 11 nucleotides agree with TRBD2. Trimming cost V 2 bases and J 4 bases; bases outside gene matches: 6. This CDR3 contains 16 residues. Germline V CDR1 and CDR2: SGHNT, YYREEE (reference sequence). The CDR3 is CASSFGLAGGPDTQYF. The CDR3 DNA is TGTGCCAGCAGCTTCGGTCTAGCGGGAGGTCCAGATACGCAGTATTTT.

The chain uses TRBV18 and TRBJ1-2; no clear D gene. This CDR3 contains 14 residues. The germline CDR1 and CDR2 sequences are KGHSH and LQKENI. V lost 3 bases and J lost 3, with 11 bases in between. The CDR3 loop is CASSPQQRDYGYTF. CDR3 sequence (DNA): TGTGCCAGCTCACCTCAACAGCGGGACTATGGCTACACCTTC.

This chain uses TRBV14 with TRBJ2-5, with a tentative D call TRBD2 (7 bases). CDR3 length: 16 residues. Germline V CDR1 and CDR2: SGHDN, FVKESK. The germline V and J ends were trimmed by 0 bases and 4 bases, with 15 bases remaining between them. The CDR3 DNA is TGTGCCAGCAGCCAAGAGGACGGGGGGCCGGGAGAGACCCAGTACTTC. Its protein is CASSQEDGGPGETQYF.

The chain joins TRBV5-4 to TRBJ1-6; a possible D gene is TRBD1 (5 bases). With 1 base removed from V and 7 bases from J, the gap between germline ends came to 9 bases. Germline-derived CDR1 and CDR2 are SGHNT and YYREEE (reference sequence). The CDR3 spans 14 residues. The CDR3 nucleotides are TGTGCCAGCAGCTTGCAGGGTGTGAATTCACCCCTCCACTTT. It specifies CASSLQGVNSPLHF.

The chain links TRBV27 to TRBJ2-2, with unresolved D. This CDR3 is 12 amino acids long. V lost 7 bases and J lost 4, with 7 bases in between. CDR1 is MNHEY, CDR2 SMNVEV, per germline (reference sequence). DNA of the CDR3: TGTGCCAGCACGACTGGCACCGGGGAGCTGTTTTTT. Protein product: CASTTGTGELFF.

The V gene is TRBV30, the J gene TRBJ1-1; D is undetermined. CDR3 size: 13 residues. V dropped 4 bases and J dropped 4 bases, with 13 bases sitting between them. CDR1 GTSNPN and CDR2 SVGIG come from the germline V gene (reference sequence). In DNA form, the CDR3 reads TGTGCCTGGAATAAAAGGTCCGGCACTGAAGCTTTCTTT. Amino acid sequence: CAWNKRSGTEAFF. Using reference TRBV30 and TRBJ1-1 for the parts outside the CDR3, the full variable domain is SQTIHQWPATLVQPVGSPLSLECTVEGTSNPNLYWYRQAAGRGLQLLFYSVGIGQISSEVPQNLSASRPQDRQFILSSKKLLLSDSGFYLCAWNKRSGTEAFFGQGTRLTVV.

The chain recombines TRBV11-3 with TRBJ2-1; 12 positions agree with TRBD2. V gave up 5 bases and J gave up 6 bases; unmatched junction bases: 8. Germline values: CDR1 SGHNT, CDR2 YENEEA. CDR3 length: 16 amino acids. For the CDR3, the DNA is TGTGCCAGCAGCCTCCTAGCGGGAGGGCCGGGCAATGAGCAGTTCTTC. As protein: CASSLLAGGPGNEQFF. Drawing the rest from reference TRBV11-3 and TRBJ2-1, the complete variable domain is EAGVVQSPRYKIIEKKQPVAFWCNPISGHNTLYWYLQNLGQGPELLIRYENEEAVDDSQLPKDRFSAERLKGVDSTLKIQPAELGDSAVYLCASSLLAGGPGNEQFFGPGTRLTVL.

This chain joins TRBV27 and TRBJ1-2, with a weak D call TRBD1 (6 bases). The CDR3 totals 13 residues. Trimming cost V 6 bases and J 8 bases, with 16 bases left between them. Germline loops: CDR1 MNHEY, CDR2 SMNVEV (reference sequence). The CDR3 sequence is CASSLDRGLGYTF. CDR3 DNA: TGTGCCAGCAGCTTAGACCGGGGGCTGGGCTACACCTTC.

V and J are TRBV27 and TRBJ1-1; no clear D. Germline assignment: CDR1 MNHEY and CDR2 SMNVEV (reference sequence). The CDR3 runs to 13 residues. Trimming took 5 bases from V and 11 from J, leaving 18 bases between them. The CDR3 DNA reads TGTGCCAGCAGTCCCCGACGGCTCCTCCGGGCTTTCTTT. This codes for CASSPRRLLRAFF.

The chain carries TRBV21-1 and TRBJ2-3. TRBV21-1 has pseudogene status. This CDR3 comprises 15 residues. The CDR3 DNA sequence: TGTGCCAGCAGCAAAGGGCCGGTGCACACAGATACGCAGTATTTT. This encodes CASSKGPVHTDTQYF.

This chain uses TRBV7-2 with TRBJ2-3, with 8 bases lining up with TRBD2. V lost 2 bases and J lost 6; bases outside the gene matches: 10. This CDR3 spans 16 amino acids. The germline V gene encodes CDR1 SGHTA and CDR2 FQGNSA. The CDR3 DNA is TGTGCCAGCAGCTTACTTAACGGGGGGGCCGGGGATACGCAGTATTTT. The encoded protein is CASSLLNGGAGDTQYF.

The J gene is TRBJ2-1, the V gene TRBV7-3; 8 bases line up with TRBD2. V was pared by 1 base and J by 6 bases, with 8 bases of the junction left unmatched. CDR3 length equals 16 residues. The germline V gene has CDR1 SGHTA and CDR2 FQGTGA. CDR3 sequence reads: CASSLMGTSGLNEQFF. CDR3 nucleotides: TGTGCCAGCAGCTTAATGGGTACTAGCGGCCTCAATGAGCAGTTCTTC. Full variable domain (rest looked up from reference TRBV7-3 and TRBJ2-1): GAGVSQTPSNKVTEKGKYVELRCDPISGHTALYWYRQSLGQGPEFLIYFQGTGAADDSGLPNDRFFAVRPEGSVSTLKIQRTERGDSAVYLCASSLMGTSGLNEQFFGPGTRLTVL.

The chain combines TRBV4-2 with TRBJ2-7, with 8 positions matching TRBD2. Germline V CDR1 and CDR2: LGHNA, YNFKEQ. CDR3 size: 16 residues. V lost 0 bases to trimming and J lost 3 bases; unmatched junction nucleotides: 7. The CDR3 is CASSQETGGPFYEQYF. As DNA, the CDR3 is TGTGCCAGCAGCCAAGAGACGGGAGGGCCTTTCTACGAGCAGTACTTC.

The chain combines TRBV9 with TRBJ2-2, with D possibly TRBD1 on 6 matching bases. The CDR3 length is 15 residues. Germline lookup yields CDR1 SGDLS and CDR2 YYNGEE. Trimming cost V 4 bases and J 2 bases, with 12 bases left between them. The CDR3 DNA follows: TGTGCCAGCAGCCGACAGGAAAGTAACACCGGGGAGCTGTTTTTT. Its translation: CASSRQESNTGELFF.

This chain connects TRBV27 to TRBJ1-2; perhaps TRBD1 as D (5 bases). The germline V gene encodes CDR1 MNHEY and CDR2 SMNVEV (reference sequence). Trimming left V 0 bases short and J 2 bases short, with 16 bases between. CDR3 length equals 17 residues. CDR3 region: CASSLSGGGSWNYGYTF. In DNA form, the CDR3 reads TGTGCCAGCAGTTTATCGGGCGGGGGGTCGTGGAACTATGGCTACACCTTC.

J is TRBJ1-5 and V is TRBV27, with D perhaps TRBD1 (5 bases). Deletions cut 3 bases from V and 0 bases from J, with 18 bases between. The CDR3 has 18 amino acids. CDR1 is MNHEY and CDR2 is SMNVEV in the germline V gene (reference sequence). CDR3 amino acids: CASSLRRATQYSNQPQHF. The DNA of the CDR3 is TGTGCCAGCAGTTTGCGCAGGGCGACCCAATATAGCAATCAGCCCCAGCATTTT.

Notes on this clone: At one boundary the junction diverges from the germline segment, which might be a read error. The chain uses TRBV5-3 and TRBJ2-7, with D perhaps TRBD1 (5 bases). TRBV5-3 is flagged as an ORF with uncertain function. The CDR3 is 14 amino acids. The DNA for the CDR3 is TGTGCCAGCAGCTCGACAGACGTCTCCTACGAGCAGTACTTC. Translated: CASSSTDVSYEQYF.

The rearrangement uses TRBV5-1 and TRBJ2-7, with 8 bases lining up with TRBD2. This CDR3 comprises 14 residues. V lost 4 bases to trimming and J lost 7 bases; unmatched junction nucleotides: 10. The germline V gene has CDR1 SGHRS and CDR2 YFSETQ. In nucleotides, the CDR3 is TGCGCCAGCAGCCCGCGGGGGGCAAGAGGTGAGCAGTACTTC. Translating it yields CASSPRGARGEQYF.